These 23 T cell receptor beta chains originate from one sample sequenced in a study of Graves' ophthalmopathy and Graves' hyperthyroidism (dated by TCRdb to 2017 to 2018). The listed sequencing device is Illumina HiSeq 2000. For repertoire sequencing, TCR beta CDR3 regions were amplified from RNA transcripts. HTBI primers and the Qiagen OneStep RT-PCR kit were used in a first-round RT-PCR, which was followed by a second-round multiplex PCR, size selection and purification. The raw public data were reprocessed by TCRdb itself: fastp quality trimming at Q25, MiXCR clonotype calling, in-frame beta chains only. Each CDR3 protein appears once, grouped with its most common genes and DNA. The sample records about 1.2 million distinct CDR3 sequences, about 36% of which are singletons. Jointly, the top ten make up approximately 10% of the sample. Sequencing was done on a sample of peripheral blood or thyroid tissue (not recorded which). The receptors stem from an adult man with Graves' hyperthyroidism.

In this sample, this clonotype turned up many times. V gene TRBV25-1 combines with J gene TRBJ2-7; 10 positions agree with TRBD2. Trimming took 2 bases from V and 4 from J; bases not matched to a gene: 11. Per germline, CDR1 MGHDK and CDR2 SYGVNS. The CDR3 spans 17 residues. CDR3 sequence reads: CASSEETRLAGVYEQYF. The CDR3 DNA reads as TGTGCCAGCAGTGAAGAAACCAGGCTAGCGGGAGTGTACGAGCAGTACTTC.

Only a few counts were recorded for this clonotype. One end of the junction is discordant with germline, which a read error may explain. The chain couples TRBV19 to TRBJ1-4; D call uncertain. The germline CDR1 and CDR2 sequences are LNHDA and SQIVND (reference sequence). The CDR3 has 15 residues. CDR3 sequence (DNA): TGTGCCAGTATAGCCACGGGTGACGGTAATGAAAAACTGCTTTTT. Protein: CASIATGDGNEKLLF.

This clonotype was found many times. The gene calls are TRBV9 and TRBJ1-4, with D perhaps matching TRBD1 (5 bases). CDR1 and CDR2 from the germline V gene are SGDLS and YYNGEE. Trimming took off 0 bases at V and 7 bases at J, with 13 bases between the two ends. CDR3 length equals 15 residues. CDR3 sequence reads: CASSVGQQVFEKLFF. CDR3 in DNA: TGTGCCAGCAGCGTAGGACAACAGGTTTTTGAAAAACTGTTTTTT.

The table lists this clonotype with many counts. This chain links TRBV12-3 or TRBV12-4 with TRBJ1-5, with D maybe TRBD1 (6 bases). Trimming shortened V by 6 bases and J by 9 bases, and 21 bases separated the two germline ends. The CDR3 is 15 residues long. The CDR3 DNA sequence: TGTGCCAGCAGCCGCGGACAGAGGGGAAACACGCCCCAGCATTTT. Encoded protein: CASSRGQRGNTPQHF.

Concerning this clonotype itself: A much larger clonotype is one base distant, so this may be a read error. The chain has TRBV12-3 or TRBV12-4 and TRBJ2-2, with D unclear. Deletions cut 4 bases from V and 6 bases from J, with 6 bases between. The CDR3 sequence is 12 residues long. The CDR3 nucleotides read TGTGCCAGCAGTTACGTAGCCGGGGAGCTGTTTTTT. Translation: CASSYVAGELFF.

This clonotype appeared many times. The chain couples TRBV20-1 to TRBJ2-5, with D possibly being TRBD2 (6 bases). Deletions cut 0 bases from V and 4 bases from J, with 12 bases between. CDR1 and CDR2 (germline): DFQATT, SNEGSKA (reference sequence). There are 14 residues in the CDR3. CDR3 coding DNA: TGCAGTGCTAGAGACGCGGGGTCGCGAGAGACCCAGTACTTC. This sequence encodes CSARDAGSRETQYF.

This clonotype came up many times. The J gene is TRBJ1-1, the V gene TRBV7-3; 9 bases are shared with TRBD1. CDR3 length: 15 residues. Germline CDR1 and CDR2: SGHTA and FQGTGA. The trim removed 3 bases at V and 2 bases at J, leaving 4 bases unmatched. The CDR3 region is CASSFGTGRNTEAFF. The CDR3 DNA sequence: TGTGCCAGCAGCTTTGGGACAGGGCGAAACACTGAAGCTTTCTTT.

Notes on this clonotype: This may arise from a read error, as a much more abundant clone is one base away. The chain employs TRBV2 and TRBJ2-7; TRBD2 agrees at 9 bases. The CDR3 loop spans 14 amino acids. The V gene's germline CDR1 is SNHLY and CDR2 FYNNEI. CDR3: CTSRTSEISYEQYF. CDR3 in DNA: TGTACCAGCAGGACTAGCGAAATCTCCTACGAGCAGTACTTC.

This clonotype has at least ten counts. The rearrangement joins TRBV7-9 to TRBJ2-7; D is possibly TRBD1 (5 bases). V was shortened by 3 bases and J by 3 bases, with 12 bases between the two germline ends. The length of the CDR3 is 14 residues. The germline V gene has CDR1 SEHNR and CDR2 FQNEAQ (reference sequence). The CDR3 reads CASSLAGPGYEQYF. The DNA of the CDR3 is TGTGCCAGCAGCTTGGCAGGGCCTGGCTACGAGCAGTACTTC. Full variable domain (remainder filled in from reference TRBV7-9 and TRBJ2-7): DTGVSQNPRHKITKRGQNVTFRCDPISEHNRLYWYRQTLGQGPEFLTYFQNEAQLEKSRLLSDRFSAERPKGSFSTLEIQRTEQGDSAMYLCASSLAGPGYEQYFGPGTRLTVT.

The gene calls are TRBV25-1 and TRBJ1-2; TRBD1 might be the D (5 bases). The CDR3 extends over 15 amino acids. V was cut by 8 bases and J by 3 bases, with 19 bases left in between. Germline V lookup: CDR1 MGHDK, CDR2 SYGVNS. This CDR3 reads CASSRQIGSYYGYTF. The CDR3 DNA is TGTGCCAGCTCCCGACAGATTGGATCTTACTATGGCTACACCTTC.

This clonotype was detected ten times or more. The CDR3 DNA reads as TGCAGTGCTAAGGCGGAGAGTAACTATGGCTACACCTTC. Amino acid sequence: CSAKAESNYGYTF. The chain couples TRBV20-1 to TRBJ1-2; D not resolved. V lost 4 bases, J lost 1 base, and 10 bases lay in between. This CDR3 has 13 residues. In germline, CDR1 is DFQATT, CDR2 SNEGSKA (reference sequence).

The rearrangement links TRBV12-3 or TRBV12-4 to TRBJ2-5; possible D gene TRBD2, 6 bases. V was trimmed by 8 bases and J by 5 bases, leaving 18 bases between them. This CDR3 has 14 residues. CDR3 sequence reads: CASGGRGSRETQYF. CDR3 coding DNA: TGTGCCAGCGGAGGGCGGGGCTCCAGGGAGACCCAGTACTTC.

The chain joins TRBV11-2 to TRBJ1-4, with 7 bases fitting TRBD1. The CDR3 totals 15 residues. V lost 5 bases to trimming and J lost 5 bases; unmatched junction nucleotides: 8. Germline V gene lookup returns CDR1 SGHAT and CDR2 FQNNGV. The CDR3 nucleotides are TGTGCCAGCAGCCAATTGGGACAGATAAATGAAAAACTGTTTTTT. This sequence encodes CASSQLGQINEKLFF.

This clonotype has a count of ten or more. This rearrangement joins TRBV20-1 to TRBJ2-7; possible D gene TRBD2, 6 bases. The germline V gene has CDR1 DFQATT and CDR2 SNEGSKA (reference sequence). The CDR3 length is 14 residues. Trimming removed 3 bases at V and 0 bases at J, with 12 bases between. CDR3 sequence reads: CSASSATSSYEQYF. Here the CDR3 DNA reads TGCAGTGCTAGTTCTGCGACTAGCTCCTACGAGCAGTACTTC.

The V call is TRBV12-3 or TRBV12-4, the J call TRBJ2-7, with 7 bases aligning to TRBD2. The CDR3 has 15 amino acids. The ends lost 6 bases at V and 3 bases at J; junction bases unmatched: 11. CDR3 sequence: CASSPRAGDFYEQYF. CDR3 in DNA: TGTGCCAGCAGCCCCCGCGCGGGAGATTTCTACGAGCAGTACTTC.

This clonotype was counted at least ten times. The rearrangement joins TRBV29-1 to TRBJ2-5; 8 nucleotides align to TRBD1. The V segment lost 7 bases and the J segment 1 base; nucleotides outside the gene matches: 2. CDR3 length: 12 amino acids. CDR1 and CDR2 (germline): SQVTM, ANQGSEA. The CDR3 sequence: CSAGQGQETQYF. For the CDR3, the DNA is TGCAGCGCTGGACAGGGCCAAGAGACCCAGTACTTC.

The chain couples TRBV7-2 to TRBJ2-2; 7 positions agree with TRBD1. Germline trimming cut 4 bases from V and 4 bases from J; bases unmatched to any gene: 9. The germline V gene encodes CDR1 SGHTA and CDR2 FQGNSA. The CDR3 extends over 16 amino acids. The CDR3 spells CASSSGVGTATGELFF. The DNA of the CDR3 is TGTGCCAGCAGCTCAGGGGTGGGGACAGCCACCGGGGAGCTGTTTTTT.

This clonotype was detected many times. The V and J genes are TRBV7-9 and TRBJ2-5, with 11 bases lining up with TRBD2. Germline CDR1 and CDR2: SEHNR and FQNEAQ (reference sequence). The CDR3 spans 15 residues. In DNA form, the CDR3 reads TGTGCTCCCATCTTAACTAGCGGGGGCAAAGAGACCCAGTACTTC. Translating it yields CAPILTSGGKETQYF.

The J gene is TRBJ1-3, the V gene TRBV4-1, with TRBD1 as a possible D gene (5 bases). Looked up from germline, CDR1 is MGHRA and CDR2 is YSYEKL. This CDR3 contains 17 residues. V was pared by 1 base and J by 0 bases, with 13 bases between. DNA of the CDR3: TGCGCCAGCAGCCAAGTGGGGGTGAACTTCTCTGGAAACACCATATATTTT. This encodes CASSQVGVNFSGNTIYF.

The V gene is TRBV30, the J gene TRBJ1-5; D not certain. V was trimmed by 4 bases and J by 6 bases, leaving 16 bases between them. The CDR3 is made up of 14 amino acids. CDR1 is GTSNPN, CDR2 SVGIG, per germline (reference sequence). CDR3 in DNA: TGTGCCTGGACTCCCACCGGGCGAGGTCAGCCCCAGCATTTT. This gives the protein CAWTPTGRGQPQHF. Variable domain in full (rest from reference TRBV30 and TRBJ1-5): SQTIHQWPATLVQPVGSPLSLECTVEGTSNPNLYWYRQAAGRGLQLLFYSVGIGQISSEVPQNLSASRPQDRQFILSSKKLLLSDSGFYLCAWTPTGRGQPQHFGDGTRLSIL.

The rearrangement links TRBV27 to TRBJ2-6, with D unclear. Germline values: CDR1 MNHEY, CDR2 SMNVEV (reference sequence). CDR3 length: 16 amino acids. Trimming shortened V by 3 bases and J by 0 bases, and 9 bases separated the two germline ends. The CDR3 nucleotides are TGTGCCAGCAGTTTTGGCCACTCCTCTGGGGCCAACGTCCTGACTTTC. As protein: CASSFGHSSGANVLTF.

The chain carries TRBV5-4 and TRBJ2-7, with D perhaps matching TRBD2 (6 bases). Germline CDR1 SGHNT, CDR2 YYREEE (reference sequence). V was cut by 4 bases and J by 4 bases, with 15 bases left in between. This CDR3 region has 14 residues. The CDR3 bases are TGTGCCAGCAGCCCCGGACTATTACAATACGAGCAGTACTTC. Translated: CASSPGLLQYEQYF.

This sequence joins TRBV2 and TRBJ2-7; possibly TRBD2 for D (6 bases). The CDR3 runs 11 residues. Germline assignment: CDR1 SNHLY and CDR2 FYNNEI. The V and J ends lost 6 bases and 10 bases respectively, with 13 bases between them. The CDR3 reads CASRGRWDQYF. The CDR3 bases are TGTGCCAGCAGGGGGAGGTGGGATCAGTACTTC.